The clone carrying this T cell receptor beta chain was seen many times. This record comes from a study of low-dose radiotherapy and immunotherapy resistance in tumors. Study details: A dose of 1 Gy per fraction every two weeks went to Cohort 2, totaling 13 Gy over 26 weeks. Aspirin was taken orally by patients at 300 mg daily for four cycles from cycle 1 day 1.

First-strand cDNA relied on TRAV- and TRBV-specific primers spanning alpha and beta chains. TCRs were put through approximately 21 PCR cycles of amplification with Phusion. A constant-region primer and the V-primer adapter served as the primer pair. Each CDR3 protein gets one entry after TCRdb re-called the reads with MiXCR. The sample lists around 100,000 distinct CDR3 sequences; more than 20% were seen once. Time point indicated: after trial treatment. Treatment noted: LDRT plus nivolumab, ipilimumab, low-dose cyclophosphamide and aspirin (RACIN trial). This clonotype originated in a female donor with ovarian cancer. The sample here was PBMCs, taken after low-dose radiotherapy plus immunotherapy.

The CDR3 region has the DNA TGTGCCAGCAGCTTAAGTCGCAATTTTGATACGCAGTATTTT. It is translated as CASSLSRNFDTQYF. This chain connects TRBV7-2 to TRBJ2-3, with no clear D. With 2 bases removed from V and 6 bases from J, the gap between germline ends came to 12 bases. The CDR3 consists of 14 residues. CDR1 and CDR2 from the germline V gene are SGHTA and FQGNSA. Complete variable domain (other parts from reference TRBV7-2 and TRBJ2-3): GAGVSQSPSNKVTEKGKDVELRCDPISGHTALYWYRQSLGQGLEFLIYFQGNSAPDKSGLPSDRFSAERTGGSVSTLTIQRTQQEDSAVYLCASSLSRNFDTQYFGPGTRLTVL.